The present T cell receptor (beta chain) was sequenced within a study of metastatic and nonmetastatic thyroid tumors. Study-level information: Peripheral blood and tumor or nodule samples from malignant and benign thyroid patients were compared.

The CDR3 extends over 15 amino acids. The V gene's germline CDR1 is MNHNY and CDR2 SVGAGI (reference sequence). Germline trimming cut 2 bases from V and 5 bases from J; bases unmatched to any gene: 5. Authors' analysis steps: Differences in CDR3 between clinicopathological groups were drawn on to build a classifier intended to discriminate distant-metastatic papillary thyroid cancer patients. Using MiXCR, TCRdb re-called clones from the PCR reads. TCRdb's processing, not the authors' own work, is the source of the V and J calls. Of some 19,000 clones listed, approximately 24% were seen once; the top ten hold 2.5% to 3.5%. Regarding the study as a whole: As reported, TCR beta diversity in blood and tumor was significantly higher in malignant thyroid tumors than in benign nodules.

Until they underwent thyroid surgery, no patient had received any treatment. This clone is labeled medium-sized. Its target is not known. This chain connects TRBV6-6 to TRBJ2-5, with 10 bases that match TRBD2. Input material: blood. The sequence came from a male donor with papillary thyroid cancer or a benign thyroid nodule (not recorded which). Some clones in this sample may be carry-over from other donors' samples. The CDR3 region is CASSYQRGGRETQYF. The CDR3, as DNA: TGTGCCAGCAGTTACCAGCGGGGGGGCCGGGAGACCCAGTACTTC.